This TCR beta chain was obtained from a study of T-cell reconstitution after alpha-beta-depleted transplantation in children. CDR3 length equals 14 residues. The V end was cut by 7 bases, the J end by 5 bases, with 18 bases between. Germline CDR1 reads SGHRS; CDR2 reads YFSETQ. This clonotype came up a few times. Preparation of the TCRbeta library involved a method that used unique molecular identifiers. TCRdb reanalysed the PCR reads using MiXCR and keeps one entry per CDR3 protein. The sample carries roughly 500,000 distinct CDR3 sequences, roughly an eighth recorded once. The chain is built from TRBV5-1 and TRBJ2-5; the D gene is possibly TRBD2 (6 bases). This material consisted of PBMCs from the stem cell graft donor, taken from the stem cell graft. The TCR was taken from a human donor who donated a stem cell graft to a child with combined immunodeficiency. Here the CDR3 reads CASQGGLVGETQYF. The CDR3 DNA sequence: TGCGCCAGCCAAGGAGGGCTAGTCGGGGAGACCCAGTACTTC.